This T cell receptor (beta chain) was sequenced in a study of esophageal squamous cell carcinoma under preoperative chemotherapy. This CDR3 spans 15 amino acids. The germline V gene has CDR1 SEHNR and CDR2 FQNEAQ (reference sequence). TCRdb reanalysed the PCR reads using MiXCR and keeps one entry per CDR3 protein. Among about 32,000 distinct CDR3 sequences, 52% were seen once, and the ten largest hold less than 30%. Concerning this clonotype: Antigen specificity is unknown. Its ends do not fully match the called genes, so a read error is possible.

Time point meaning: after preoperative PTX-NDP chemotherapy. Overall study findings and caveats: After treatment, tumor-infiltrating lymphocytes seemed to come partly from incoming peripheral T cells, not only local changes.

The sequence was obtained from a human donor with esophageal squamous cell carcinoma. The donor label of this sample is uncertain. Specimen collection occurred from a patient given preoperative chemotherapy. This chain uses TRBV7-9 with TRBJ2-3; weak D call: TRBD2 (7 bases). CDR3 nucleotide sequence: TGTGGCAGCAGCTTGGGGACGGGGGGCAAAGATATGCAGTATTTT. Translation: CGSSLGTGGKDMQYF.